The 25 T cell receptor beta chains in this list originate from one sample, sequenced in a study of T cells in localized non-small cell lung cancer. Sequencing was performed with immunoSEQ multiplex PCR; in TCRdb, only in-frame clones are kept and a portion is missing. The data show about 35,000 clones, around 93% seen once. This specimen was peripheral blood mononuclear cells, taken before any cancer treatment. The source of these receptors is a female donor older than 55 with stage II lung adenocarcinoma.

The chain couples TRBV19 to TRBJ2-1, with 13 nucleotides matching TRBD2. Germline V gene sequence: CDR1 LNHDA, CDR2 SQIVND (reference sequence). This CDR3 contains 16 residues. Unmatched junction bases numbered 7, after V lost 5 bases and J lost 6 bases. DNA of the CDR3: TGTGCCAGTAGTTTCCGTCGGACTAGCGGGAGCAATGAGCAGTTCTTC. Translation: CASSFRRTSGSNEQFF.

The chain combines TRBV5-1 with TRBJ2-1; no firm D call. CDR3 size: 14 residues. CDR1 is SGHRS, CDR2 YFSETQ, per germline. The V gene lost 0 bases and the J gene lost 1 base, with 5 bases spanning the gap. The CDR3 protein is CASSLEPSYNEQFF. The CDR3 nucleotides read TGCGCCAGCAGCTTGGAACCTTCCTACAATGAGCAGTTCTTC.

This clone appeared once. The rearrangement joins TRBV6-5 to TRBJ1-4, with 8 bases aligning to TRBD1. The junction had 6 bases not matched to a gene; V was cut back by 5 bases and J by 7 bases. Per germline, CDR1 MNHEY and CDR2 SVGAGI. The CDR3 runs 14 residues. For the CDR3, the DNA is TGTGCCAGCAGTAAGACAGGGGAGACTGAAAAACTGTTTTTT. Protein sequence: CASSKTGETEKLFF.

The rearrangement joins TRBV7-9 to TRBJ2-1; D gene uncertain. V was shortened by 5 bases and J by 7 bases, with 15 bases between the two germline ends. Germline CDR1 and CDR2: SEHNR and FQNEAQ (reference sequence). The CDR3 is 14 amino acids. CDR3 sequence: CASSPPMWENEQFF. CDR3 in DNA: TGTGCCAGCAGCCCCCCGATGTGGGAAAATGAGCAGTTCTTC.

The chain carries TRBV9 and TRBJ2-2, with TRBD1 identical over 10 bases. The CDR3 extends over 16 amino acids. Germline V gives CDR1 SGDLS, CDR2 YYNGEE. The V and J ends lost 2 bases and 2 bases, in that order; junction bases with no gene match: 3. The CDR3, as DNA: TGTGCCAGCAGCGTTGACAGGGGGCTCAACACCGGGGAGCTGTTTTTT. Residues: CASSVDRGLNTGELFF. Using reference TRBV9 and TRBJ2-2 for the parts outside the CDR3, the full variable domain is DSGVTQTPKHLITATGQRVTLRCSPRSGDLSVYWYQQSLDQGLQFLIQYYNGEERAKGNILERFSAQQFPDLHSELNLSSLELGDSALYFCASSVDRGLNTGELFFGEGSRLTVL.

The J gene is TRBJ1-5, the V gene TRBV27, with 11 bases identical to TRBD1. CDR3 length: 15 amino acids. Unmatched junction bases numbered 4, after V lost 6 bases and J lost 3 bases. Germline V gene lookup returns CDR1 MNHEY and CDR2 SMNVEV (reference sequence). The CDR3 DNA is TGTGCCAGCAGCCCCGGACAGGGGGCCAATCAGCCCCAGCATTTT. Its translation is CASSPGQGANQPQHF.

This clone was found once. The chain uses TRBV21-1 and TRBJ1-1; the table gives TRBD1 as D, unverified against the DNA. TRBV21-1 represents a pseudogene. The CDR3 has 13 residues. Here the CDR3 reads CARSKVPRGEAFF. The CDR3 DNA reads TGTGCCCGCAGCAAAGTCCCGAGGGGGGAAGCTTTCTTT.

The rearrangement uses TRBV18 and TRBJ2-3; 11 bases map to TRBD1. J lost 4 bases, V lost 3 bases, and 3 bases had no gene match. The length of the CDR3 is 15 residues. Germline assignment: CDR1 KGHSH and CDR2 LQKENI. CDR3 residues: CASSPWTGGADTQYF. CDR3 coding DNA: TGTGCCAGCTCACCTTGGACAGGGGGCGCAGATACGCAGTATTTT.

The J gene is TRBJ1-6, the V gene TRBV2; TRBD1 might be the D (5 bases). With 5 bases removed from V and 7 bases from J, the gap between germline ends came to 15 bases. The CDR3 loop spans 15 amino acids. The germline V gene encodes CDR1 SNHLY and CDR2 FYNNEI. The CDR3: CASSSTQGGNSPLHF. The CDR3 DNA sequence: TGTGCCAGCAGTTCTACTCAGGGAGGGAATTCACCCCTCCACTTT.

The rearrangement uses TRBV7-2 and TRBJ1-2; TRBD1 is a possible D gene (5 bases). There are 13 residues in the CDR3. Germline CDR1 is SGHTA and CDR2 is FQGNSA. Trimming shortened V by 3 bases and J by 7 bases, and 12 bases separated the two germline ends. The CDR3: CASSFPGTSGYTF. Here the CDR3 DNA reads TGTGCCAGCAGCTTTCCCGGGACGTCTGGCTACACCTTC.

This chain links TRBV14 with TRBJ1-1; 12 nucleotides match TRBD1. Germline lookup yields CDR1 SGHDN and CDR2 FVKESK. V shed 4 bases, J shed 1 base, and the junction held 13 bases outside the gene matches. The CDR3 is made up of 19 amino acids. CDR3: CASSPYLGTGGWGNTEAFF. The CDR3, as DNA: TGTGCCAGCAGCCCCTACCTAGGGACAGGGGGCTGGGGGAACACTGAAGCTTTCTTT.

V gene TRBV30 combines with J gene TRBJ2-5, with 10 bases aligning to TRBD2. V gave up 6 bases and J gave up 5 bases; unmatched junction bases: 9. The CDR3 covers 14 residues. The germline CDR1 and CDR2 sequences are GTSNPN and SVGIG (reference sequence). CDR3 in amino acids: CACSLAGERETQYF. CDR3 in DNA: TGTGCCTGTTCTCTAGCGGGAGAGCGGGAGACCCAGTACTTC.

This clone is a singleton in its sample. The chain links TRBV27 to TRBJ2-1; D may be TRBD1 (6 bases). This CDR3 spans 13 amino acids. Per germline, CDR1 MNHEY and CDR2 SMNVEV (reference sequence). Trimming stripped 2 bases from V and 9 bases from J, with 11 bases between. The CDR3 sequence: CASSLGGRPEQFF. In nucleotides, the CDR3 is TGTGCCAGCAGTTTAGGGGGCCGACCTGAGCAGTTCTTC.

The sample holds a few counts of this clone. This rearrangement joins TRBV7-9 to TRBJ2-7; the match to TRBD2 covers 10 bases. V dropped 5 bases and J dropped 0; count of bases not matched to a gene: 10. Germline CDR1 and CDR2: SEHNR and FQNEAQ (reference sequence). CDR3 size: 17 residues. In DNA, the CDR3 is TGTGCCAGCAGCCCCAGGACTAGCGGAGATAGCTCCTACGAGCAGTACTTC. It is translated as CASSPRTSGDSSYEQYF.

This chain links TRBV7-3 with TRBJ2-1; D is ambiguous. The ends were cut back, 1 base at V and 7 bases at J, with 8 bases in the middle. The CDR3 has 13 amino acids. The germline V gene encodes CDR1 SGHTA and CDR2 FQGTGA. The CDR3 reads CASSLIGSNEQFF. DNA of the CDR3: TGTGCCAGCAGCTTAATCGGTTCAAATGAGCAGTTCTTC. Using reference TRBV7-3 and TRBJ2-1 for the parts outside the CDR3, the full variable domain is GAGVSQTPSNKVTEKGKYVELRCDPISGHTALYWYRQSLGQGPEFLIYFQGTGAADDSGLPNDRFFAVRPEGSVSTLKIQRTERGDSAVYLCASSLIGSNEQFFGPGTRLTVL.

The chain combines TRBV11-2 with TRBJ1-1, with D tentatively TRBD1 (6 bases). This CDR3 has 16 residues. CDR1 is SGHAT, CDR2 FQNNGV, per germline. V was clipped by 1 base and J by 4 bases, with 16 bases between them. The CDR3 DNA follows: TGTGCCAGCAGCTTAGGGGTCCGGGACACTCTCACTGAAGCTTTCTTT. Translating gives CASSLGVRDTLTEAFF.

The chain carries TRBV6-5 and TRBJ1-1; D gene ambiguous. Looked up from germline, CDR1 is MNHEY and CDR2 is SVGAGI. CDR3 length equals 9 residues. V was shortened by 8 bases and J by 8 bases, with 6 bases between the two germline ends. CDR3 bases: TGTGCCAGCGGGGAGGAAGCTTTCTTT. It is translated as CASGEEAFF.

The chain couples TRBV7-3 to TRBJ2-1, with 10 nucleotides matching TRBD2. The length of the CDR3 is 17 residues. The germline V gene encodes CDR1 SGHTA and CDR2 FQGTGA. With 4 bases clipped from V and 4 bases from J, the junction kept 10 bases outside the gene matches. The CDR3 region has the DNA TGTGCCAGCAGCTCGGACATAGCGGGGGGACAATACAATGAGCAGTTCTTC. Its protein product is CASSSDIAGGQYNEQFF. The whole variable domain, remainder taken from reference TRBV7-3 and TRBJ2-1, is GAGVSQTPSNKVTEKGKYVELRCDPISGHTALYWYRQSLGQGPEFLIYFQGTGAADDSGLPNDRFFAVRPEGSVSTLKIQRTERGDSAVYLCASSSDIAGGQYNEQFFGPGTRLTVL.

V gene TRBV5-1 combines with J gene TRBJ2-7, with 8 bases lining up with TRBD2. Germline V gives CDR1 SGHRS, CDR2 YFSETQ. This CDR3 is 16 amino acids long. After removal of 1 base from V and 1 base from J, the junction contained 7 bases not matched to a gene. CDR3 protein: CASSLKLADDSYEQYF. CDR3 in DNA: TGCGCCAGCAGCTTGAAACTAGCGGACGATTCCTACGAGCAGTACTTC.

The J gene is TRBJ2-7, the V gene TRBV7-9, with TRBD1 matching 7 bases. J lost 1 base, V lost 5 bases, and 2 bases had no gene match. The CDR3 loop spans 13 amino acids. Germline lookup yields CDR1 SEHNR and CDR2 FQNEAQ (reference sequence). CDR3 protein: CASSHRGSYEQYF. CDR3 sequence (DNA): TGTGCCAGCAGCCACAGGGGTTCCTACGAGCAGTACTTC.

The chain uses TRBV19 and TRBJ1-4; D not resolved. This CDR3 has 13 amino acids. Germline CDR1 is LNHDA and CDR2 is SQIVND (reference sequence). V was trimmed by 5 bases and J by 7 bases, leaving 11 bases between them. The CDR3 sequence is CASSPGFSEKLFF. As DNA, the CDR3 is TGTGCCAGTAGTCCGGGGTTCAGTGAAAAACTGTTTTTT. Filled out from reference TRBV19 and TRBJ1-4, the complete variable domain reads DGGITQSPKYLFRKEGQNVTLSCEQNLNHDAMYWYRQDPGQGLRLIYYSQIVNDFQKGDIAEGYSVSREKKESFPLTVTSAQKNPTAFYLCASSPGFSEKLFFGSGTQLSVL.

CDR3 sequence reads: CASSQGFTSGSYEQYF. CDR3 DNA: TGCGCCAGCAGCCAAGGGTTCACTAGCGGGAGTTACGAGCAGTACTTC. The chain uses TRBV4-1 and TRBJ2-7, with TRBD2 matching over 11 bases. The V gene end was trimmed by 1 base and the J gene end by 4 bases; junction bases not matched to a gene: 6. The CDR3 consists of 16 residues. In germline, CDR1 is MGHRA, CDR2 YSYEKL.

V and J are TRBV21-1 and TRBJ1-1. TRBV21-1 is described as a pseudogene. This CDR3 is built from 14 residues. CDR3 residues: CASSKVAGNTEAFF. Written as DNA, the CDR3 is TGTGCCAGCAGCAAAGTAGCAGGGAACACTGAAGCTTTCTTT.

CDR3 in amino acids: CASSSYQGSGNTIYF. In DNA, the CDR3 is TGTGCCAGCAGTTCATACCAGGGGTCAGGAAACACCATATATTTT. This sequence joins TRBV28 and TRBJ1-3; maybe TRBD1 (6 bases). CDR3 length: 15 residues. The germline gives CDR1 MDHEN, CDR2 SYDVKM. The V and J ends lost 4 bases and 4 bases respectively, with 14 bases between them. Using reference TRBV28 and TRBJ1-3 for the parts outside the CDR3, the full variable domain is DVKVTQSSRYLVKRTGEKVFLECVQDMDHENMFWYRQDPGLGLRLIYFSYDVKMKEKGDIPEGYSVSREKKERFSLILESASTNQTSMYLCASSSYQGSGNTIYFGEGSWLTVV.

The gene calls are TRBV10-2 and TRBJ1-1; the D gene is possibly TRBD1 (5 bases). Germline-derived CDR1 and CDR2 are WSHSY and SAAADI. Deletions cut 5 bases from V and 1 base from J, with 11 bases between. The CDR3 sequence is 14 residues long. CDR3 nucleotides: TGCGCCAGCAGTCCGAGGGGACCGAACACTGAAGCTTTCTTT. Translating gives CASSPRGPNTEAFF.